Listed below are T cell receptor beta chains from one sample, sequenced in a study of blood T cell repertoires in COVID-19. Method: immunoSEQ multiplex PCR; TCRdb's copy keeps in-frame clones and lacks some. Of under 350,000 clones in the sample, 70% to 90% were seen once. Sequencing input: PBMCs or T cells enriched from blood (not recorded which). These receptors originate from a woman between 40 and 55 years old with acute COVID-19. The CDR3 runs from the conserved cysteine through the conserved F or W. A D gene is named only where the DNA matches it firmly. Clone size is shown for a subset of rows, as once, few, many or a class of expanded clone.

size: once
D: TRBD2
V: TRBV5-1
J: TRBJ2-1
DNA: TGCGCCAGCCAAGGTACTAGCGGGATATACAATGAGCAGTTCTTC
CDR3: CASQGTSGIYNEQFF

size: .
D: TRBD1
V: TRBV6-5
J: TRBJ2-2
DNA: TGTGCCACAAACAAAGACAGGGGGCTTGACGGGGAGCTGTTTTTT
CDR3: CATNKDRGLDGELFF

size: once
D: .
V: TRBV7-8
J: TRBJ1-5
DNA: TGTGCCAGCAGCTTAGTGGGAGGGTTAAGCAATCAGCCCCAGCATTTT
CDR3: CASSLVGGLSNQPQHF

size: .
D: .
V: TRBV7-2
J: TRBJ2-7
DNA: TGTGCCAGCAGCTCTGGTACGGGTTATCGGTACGAGCAGTACTTC
CDR3: CASSSGTGYRYEQYF

size: .
D: TRBD1
V: TRBV28
J: TRBJ1-2
DNA: TGTGCCAGCAGGGTACCTACAGGGGGCATTGAGGGCTACACCTTC
CDR3: CASRVPTGGIEGYTF

size: .
D: .
V: TRBV9
J: TRBJ1-6
DNA: TGTGCCAGCAGCGTAGGGGGGCTCAATTCACCCCTCCACTTT
CDR3: CASSVGGLNSPLHF

size: .
D: .
V: TRBV6-5
J: TRBJ1-1
DNA: TGTGCCAGCAGTTACAAGGAGCGCACTGAAGCTTTCTTT
CDR3: CASSYKERTEAFF

size: once
D: .
V: TRBV28
J: TRBJ1-2
DNA: TGTGCCAGCAGTTTCGGCCAGGGCAGCTATGGCTACACCTTC
CDR3: CASSFGQGSYGYTF

size: .
D: TRBD1
V: TRBV4-3
J: TRBJ2-2
DNA: TGCGCCAGCAGCCCATCCGGGACAGGGGTCGGGGAGCTGTTTTTT
CDR3: CASSPSGTGVGELFF

size: .
D: .
V: TRBV7-2
J: TRBJ2-1
DNA: TGTGCCAGCCGCCGGGTAGCGGTGAATGAGCAGTTCTTC
CDR3: CASRRVAVNEQFF

size: .
D: .
V: TRBV3-1/TRBV3-2
J: TRBJ2-7
DNA: TGTGCCAGCAGCCAAGTCAGCCGGAGCGAGCAGTACTTC
CDR3: CASSQVSRSEQYF

size: .
D: TRBD1
V: TRBV28
J: TRBJ2-7
DNA: TGTGCCAGCAGTTTCACAGGGGGCTCCTACGAGCAGTACTTC
CDR3: CASSFTGGSYEQYF

size: .
D: .
V: TRBV5-4
J: TRBJ1-2
DNA: TGTGCCAGCAGCAAAGGACTGAACTATGGCTACACCTTC
CDR3: CASSKGLNYGYTF

size: few
D: TRBD1
V: TRBV4-2
J: TRBJ1-3
DNA: TGTGCCAGCAGCCGGGACAGGGGACCCAAAATACCCGGGGGTGGAAACACCATATATTTT
CDR3: CASSRDRGPKIPGGGNTIYF

size: few
D: .
V: TRBV20-1
J: TRBJ1-5
DNA: TGCAGTGCTAGTACTCAGGGGAGCAATCAGCCCCAGCATTTT
CDR3: CSASTQGSNQPQHF

size: .
D: .
V: TRBV11-2
J: TRBJ2-7
DNA: TGTGCCAGCAGCTTGTGGGGGAGGTACGAGCAGTACTTC
CDR3: CASSLWGRYEQYF

size: .
D: .
V: TRBV5-4
J: TRBJ2-5
DNA: TGTGCCAGCAGCCTCATCTCACAGGGGACTGAGGAGACCCAGTACTTC
CDR3: CASSLISQGTEETQYF

size: .
D: .
V: TRBV6-2/TRBV6-3
J: TRBJ1-2
DNA: TGTGCCAGCAGTACACGGAGCCGGGGATACTATGGCTACACCTTC
CDR3: CASSTRSRGYYGYTF

size: .
D: TRBD1
V: TRBV5-6
J: TRBJ2-6
DNA: TGTGCCAGCAGCCGTGACAGGGTTTCTGGGGCCAACGTCCTGACTTTC
CDR3: CASSRDRVSGANVLTF

size: .
D: .
V: TRBV6-2/TRBV6-3
J: TRBJ2-5
DNA: TGTGCCAGCAGTTACTCGCAGGGTTTTTTAGAAGAGACCCAGTACTTC
CDR3: CASSYSQGFLEETQYF

size: once
D: .
V: TRBV7-2
J: TRBJ2-5
DNA: TGTGCCAGCAGCTTATACCCGAGCGGAGCGGAACAAGAGACCCAGTACTTC
CDR3: CASSLYPSGAEQETQYF

size: .
D: .
V: TRBV19
J: TRBJ1-2
DNA: TGTGCCAGTAGGCCTCAGGACTCCTATGGCTACACCTTC
CDR3: CASRPQDSYGYTF

size: .
D: .
V: TRBV5-1
J: TRBJ2-7
DNA: TGCGCCAGCAGCCGAGCTGGAGGGGCAGCGTGGGAGCAGTACTTC
CDR3: CASSRAGGAAWEQYF

size: .
D: .
V: TRBV6-1
J: TRBJ1-2
DNA: TGTGCCAGCAGTGAAATCCGGACAGCCTCCTATGGCTACACCTTC
CDR3: CASSEIRTASYGYTF

size: .
D: .
V: TRBV6-5
J: TRBJ2-7
DNA: TGTGCCAGCAGTTACGGCGGTACTACCTACGAGCAGTACTTC
CDR3: CASSYGGTTYEQYF

size: .
D: .
V: TRBV18
J: TRBJ1-1
DNA: TGTGCCAGCTCACATCGACAGGAGCTGAACACTGAAGCTTTCTTT
CDR3: CASSHRQELNTEAFF

size: .
D: TRBD1
V: TRBV19
J: TRBJ1-1
DNA: TGTGCCAGTGCGGACAGGCGAACGCGGCTTGAAGCTTTCTTT
CDR3: CASADRRTRLEAFF

size: .
D: TRBD2
V: TRBV28
J: TRBJ2-7
DNA: TGTGCCAGCAGCCCCCCGGGGGGTTCCTACGAGCAGTACTTC
CDR3: CASSPPGGSYEQYF

size: .
D: .
V: TRBV5-4
J: TRBJ1-1
DNA: TGTGCCAGCAGCTTGGAGGGGGGGGCGAGTACTGAAGCTTTCTTT
CDR3: CASSLEGGASTEAFF

size: .
D: TRBD1
V: TRBV4-3
J: TRBJ2-3
DNA: TGCGCCAGCAGCCAAGATTGGGACAGGGGGCCAGATACGCAGTATTTT
CDR3: CASSQDWDRGPDTQYF

size: .
D: .
V: TRBV3-1/TRBV3-2
J: TRBJ1-3
DNA: TGTGCCAGCAGCCAAGTCGCAGGGGGAAACACCATATATTTT
CDR3: CASSQVAGGNTIYF

size: .
D: TRBD1
V: TRBV6-5
J: TRBJ1-2
DNA: TGTGCCAGCACGATAAGGACAGGGGCTAACTATGGCTACACCTTC
CDR3: CASTIRTGANYGYTF

size: .
D: TRBD2
V: TRBV3-1/TRBV3-2
J: TRBJ2-1
DNA: TGTGCCAGTGCCTTGGGACTAGCGGGAAACAATGAGCAGTTCTTC
CDR3: CASALGLAGNNEQFF

size: .
D: .
V: TRBV4-3
J: TRBJ1-1
DNA: TGCGCCAGCAGCCAAGATGCTACAGGCCTAATGAACACTGAAGCTTTCTTT
CDR3: CASSQDATGLMNTEAFF

size: .
D: .
V: TRBV2
J: TRBJ2-5
DNA: TGTGCCAGCAGCGTTCTTCCGATTGGGGGGGAGACCCAGTACTTC
CDR3: CASSVLPIGGETQYF

size: .
D: .
V: TRBV9
J: TRBJ2-1
DNA: TGTGCCAGCAGCGTGCAAGCGGAATCCTACAATGAGCAGTTCTTC
CDR3: CASSVQAESYNEQFF

size: many
D: TRBD1
V: TRBV27
J: TRBJ1-2
DNA: TGTGCCAGCAGCCTGTCGGCCGGGCAGGGGGGCTATGGCTACACCTTC
CDR3: CASSLSAGQGGYGYTF

size: .
D: TRBD1
V: TRBV10-2
J: TRBJ1-5
DNA: TGCGCCAGCACGGCAGGGGGCTGGATTGGCAATCAGCCCCAGCATTTT
CDR3: CASTAGGWIGNQPQHF

size: once
D: TRBD1
V: TRBV7-2
J: TRBJ2-3
DNA: TGTGCCAGCAGCTTAGGACAGGGGTTCACAGATACGCAGTATTTT
CDR3: CASSLGQGFTDTQYF

size: .
D: .
V: TRBV12-5
J: TRBJ1-1
DNA: TGTGCTAGTGGTTTGGTCCTCTGGAACACTGAAGCTTTCTTT
CDR3: CASGLVLWNTEAFF

size: .
D: .
V: TRBV19
J: TRBJ1-2
DNA: TGTGCCAGTAGTAATGCCGGCTATGGCTACACCTTC
CDR3: CASSNAGYGYTF

size: .
D: .
V: TRBV5-1
J: TRBJ2-3
DNA: TGCGCCAGCAGCTTGGCCGCGACAAGTACGCAGTATTTT
CDR3: CASSLAATSTQYF

size: .
D: .
V: TRBV28
J: TRBJ1-2
DNA: TGTGCCAGCAGTTTATTTGAGGTTCGTAACTATGGCTACACCTTC
CDR3: CASSLFEVRNYGYTF

size: .
D: .
V: TRBV27
J: TRBJ1-4
DNA: TGTGCCAGCAGTTTAGTGTTTGGGCACGGTGAAAAACTGTTTTTT
CDR3: CASSLVFGHGEKLFF

size: once
D: TRBD1
V: TRBV19
J: TRBJ2-7
DNA: TGTGCCAGTAGTATTTCGCCAGGGGGCATTTACGAGCAGTACTTC
CDR3: CASSISPGGIYEQYF

size: .
D: .
V: TRBV27
J: TRBJ1-2
DNA: TGTGCCAGCAGTTTGGGAGGGGATGGCTACACCTTC
CDR3: CASSLGGDGYTF

size: .
D: TRBD1
V: TRBV6-5
J: TRBJ2-7
DNA: TGTGCCAGCAGTCTAGGGGGGACAGGGAGCTACGAGCAGTACTTC
CDR3: CASSLGGTGSYEQYF

size: .
D: .
V: TRBV4-1
J: TRBJ1-2
DNA: TGCGCCAGCAGCCCGGGAGGTGCCTATGGCTACACCTTC
CDR3: CASSPGGAYGYTF

size: few
D: TRBD2
V: TRBV5-1
J: TRBJ2-1
DNA: TGCGCCAGCAGCTACTCTAGCGGGAGGGCCGACAATGAGCAGTTCTTC
CDR3: CASSYSSGRADNEQFF

size: .
D: TRBD2
V: TRBV7-9
J: TRBJ2-3
DNA: TGTGCCTGGGGGGGAGATTCATCCGGGCCAGATACGCAGTATTTT
CDR3: CAWGGDSSGPDTQYF

size: .
D: .
V: TRBV7-9
J: TRBJ1-1
DNA: TGTGCCAGCAGCTTACGACAGACGAACACTGAAGCTTTCTTT
CDR3: CASSLRQTNTEAFF

size: .
D: .
V: TRBV7-3
J: TRBJ2-3
DNA: TGTGCCAGCAGCCCAGGGTGGAGGGGGCAGGCAGATACGCAGTATTTT
CDR3: CASSPGWRGQADTQYF

size: .
D: TRBD1
V: TRBV7-8
J: TRBJ2-5
DNA: TGTGCCAGCAGCTTAGCGGCTAGGACAGGGGGGGAGACCCAGTACTTC
CDR3: CASSLAARTGGETQYF

size: once
D: TRBD1
V: TRBV7-2
J: TRBJ2-2
DNA: TGTGCCAGCAGCTTAGTGACAGGGGGACTGTTTTTT
CDR3: CASSLVTGGLFF